This T cell receptor beta chain derives from a study of blood T cell repertoires in COVID-19. At the level of the study: Samples taken during acute and convalescent COVID-19 were collected in the United States, Italy and Spain.

Seattle patients were enrolled during active infection and followed longitudinally. There are 16 residues in the CDR3. CDR1 and CDR2 (germline): LNHDA, SQIVND (reference sequence). The ends lost 5 bases at V and 1 base at J; junction bases unmatched: 2. Per the study methods: The authors estimated nucleated cell counts from reference gene primer amplification. Sequencing was performed with immunoSEQ multiplex PCR; in TCRdb, only in-frame clones are kept and a portion is missing. V and J calls and clone size are those listed in that table; D and trimming were worked out from the DNA. The table lists 500,000 to 600,000 clones, about 89% of them singletons.

The clonotype comes from a woman aged 45 to 65 with COVID-19, enrolled during active disease. The sample comprised peripheral blood. V is TRBV19 and J is TRBJ2-2, with TRBD2 matching over 12 bases. The CDR3 reads CASSELAGGNTGELFF. CDR3 nucleotides: TGTGCCAGTAGTGAACTAGCGGGGGGGAACACCGGGGAGCTGTTTTTT.